Below, 18 T cell receptor beta chains from the same sample are listed, as sequenced in a study of PD-L1 blockade in urothelial cancer. The time point: peripheral blood 6 weeks after treatment start. Here immunoSEQ multiplex PCR was the method, and the copy in TCRdb shows in-frame clones only, minus some. The table shows fewer than 50,000 clones, with about 89% occurring only once. Source: PBMCs, taken around atezolizumab (anti-PD-L1) treatment. The receptors derive from a man in his 70s with urothelial cancer.

The V call is TRBV5-1, the J call TRBJ2-6, with D possibly being TRBD1 (6 bases). In germline, CDR1 is SGHRS, CDR2 YFSETQ. This CDR3 is built from 21 residues. V lost 4 bases, J lost 0 bases, and 26 bases lay in between. The CDR3: CASSPHVDRTRPDSGANVLTF. The CDR3 DNA is TGCGCCAGCAGCCCACATGTGGACAGAACACGTCCCGACTCTGGGGCCAACGTCCTGACTTTC.

The chain joins TRBV28 to TRBJ1-5; 7 bases are a match to TRBD1. CDR3 length equals 14 residues. V lost 6 bases and J lost 5; bases outside the gene matches: 7. CDR1 is MDHEN, CDR2 SYDVKM, per germline. CDR3: CASRRGQHYQPQHF. The CDR3 DNA follows: TGTGCCAGCAGGAGGGGACAGCATTATCAGCCCCAGCATTTT. The entire variable domain, with the rest obtained from reference TRBV28 and TRBJ1-5, is as follows: DVKVTQSSRYLVKRTGEKVFLECVQDMDHENMFWYRQDPGLGLRLIYFSYDVKMKEKGDIPEGYSVSREKKERFSLILESASTNQTSMYLCASRRGQHYQPQHFGDGTRLSIL.

By share, this clone counts as medium-sized. The J gene is TRBJ1-1, the V gene TRBV29-1; D unclear. V lost 0 bases, J lost 3 bases, and 8 bases lay in between. CDR3 length: 13 residues. Germline assignment: CDR1 SQVTM and CDR2 ANQGSEA. CDR3 sequence: CSVEETGDTEAFF. CDR3 DNA: TGCAGCGTTGAAGAAACCGGAGACACTGAAGCTTTCTTT.

The chain employs TRBV19 and TRBJ2-1; D not resolved. The CDR3 loop spans 14 amino acids. V was trimmed by 5 bases and J by 5 bases, leaving 13 bases between them. Germline lookup yields CDR1 LNHDA and CDR2 SQIVND (reference sequence). The chain's CDR3 is CASSFSRSNNEQFF. DNA of the CDR3: TGTGCCAGTAGTTTCTCACGCAGTAACAATGAGCAGTTCTTC.

The V gene is TRBV9, the J gene TRBJ2-7, with 10 bases matching TRBD1. Trimming cost V 3 bases and J 6 bases; bases outside gene matches: 9. Per the germline V gene, CDR1 is SGDLS and CDR2 is YYNGEE. The CDR3 length is 15 residues. The CDR3 reads CASSAVGTGEVEQYF. CDR3 DNA: TGTGCCAGCAGCGCGGTTGGGACAGGGGAGGTCGAGCAGTACTTC.

In this sample, this clone turned up once. The CDR3 DNA is TGTGCCAGCAGCTTCGGACAGGGGGAAAGGAGCACTGAAGCTTTCTTT. Translated, it gives CASSFGQGERSTEAFF. This rearrangement joins TRBV5-6 to TRBJ1-1, with 10 bases aligning to TRBD1. Germline values: CDR1 SGHDT, CDR2 YYEEEE. The trim removed 2 bases at V and 4 bases at J, leaving 8 bases unmatched. The CDR3 is 16 residues long.

The chain joins TRBV12-5 to TRBJ2-7, with 7 bases lining up with TRBD1. CDR1 and CDR2 (germline): LGHNT, FRNRAP. The V segment lost 0 bases and the J segment 1 base; nucleotides outside the gene matches: 9. This CDR3 is 17 amino acids long. CDR3: CASGLVRDRQPSYEQYF. DNA for the CDR3: TGTGCTAGTGGTTTGGTACGGGACAGACAACCGTCCTACGAGCAGTACTTC.

The chain employs TRBV9 and TRBJ2-3; a possible D gene is TRBD2 (5 bases). The germline gives CDR1 SGDLS, CDR2 YYNGEE. V was clipped by 0 bases and J by 3 bases, with 26 bases between them. The CDR3 is 20 residues long. Here the CDR3 reads CASSVAPHIGNLLSTDTQYF. DNA of the CDR3: TGTGCCAGCAGCGTAGCTCCTCACATCGGGAACCTATTGAGTACAGATACGCAGTATTTT.

The rearrangement uses TRBV7-3 and TRBJ2-1; D possibly corresponds to TRBD2 (6 bases). Germline CDR1 reads SGHTA; CDR2 reads FQGTGA. This CDR3 contains 13 residues. The V gene lost 6 bases and the J gene lost 6 bases, with 12 bases spanning the gap. The CDR3 nucleotides are TGTGCCAGCAGGTTGGGGGGAAGCAATGAGCAGTTCTTC. This encodes CASRLGGSNEQFF.

This chain connects TRBV5-1 to TRBJ2-7, with 8 nucleotides matching TRBD1. The germline gives CDR1 SGHRS, CDR2 YFSETQ. This CDR3 is 17 amino acids long. J was trimmed by 5 bases and V by 3 bases; bases with no gene match: 16. DNA of the CDR3: TGCGCCAGCAGCTCTACGCGACCAGGGGGCTTTGGTCACGAGCAGTACTTC. Protein: CASSSTRPGGFGHEQYF.

The chain employs TRBV5-4 and TRBJ2-7, with D possibly matching TRBD1 (6 bases). Germline CDR1 and CDR2: SGHNT and YYREEE (reference sequence). Trimming left V 4 bases short and J 7 bases short, with 15 bases between. This CDR3 has 13 amino acids. CDR3 DNA sequence: TGTGCCAGCAGCGTCTTCGGACAGTTGGAGCAGTACTTC. As protein: CASSVFGQLEQYF.

This chain joins TRBV19 and TRBJ1-5; TRBD1 might be the D (6 bases). The CDR3 runs to 16 residues. V lost 4 bases and J lost 4, with 17 bases in between. The germline V gene encodes CDR1 LNHDA and CDR2 SQIVND (reference sequence). DNA for the CDR3: TGTGCCAGTAGTAAGCGGGGGGGCGTTGGGAATCAGCCCCAGCATTTT. It translates to CASSKRGGVGNQPQHF.

The J gene is TRBJ2-6, the V gene TRBV18; D might be TRBD1 (5 bases). The CDR3 totals 16 residues. Trimming took 2 bases from V and 2 from J, leaving 10 bases between them. In germline, CDR1 is KGHSH, CDR2 LQKENI. The CDR3 here is CASSPGRAPGANVLTF. The CDR3 DNA reads TGTGCCAGCTCACCAGGCAGGGCCCCTGGGGCCAACGTCCTGACTTTC.

The V gene is TRBV19, the J gene TRBJ2-7; TRBD1 matches 9 bases. Germline values: CDR1 LNHDA, CDR2 SQIVND (reference sequence). With 6 bases clipped from V and 0 bases from J, the junction kept 3 bases outside the gene matches. The CDR3 covers 14 residues. DNA of the CDR3: TGTGCCAGTAGACCGGGACAGGGCTCCTACGAGCAGTACTTC. Its translation is CASRPGQGSYEQYF.

The CDR3 bases are TGTGCCAGCAGTACGTACAGGGGGCGGACTGAAGCTTTCTTT. The encoded protein is CASSTYRGRTEAFF. The chain recombines TRBV28 with TRBJ1-1, with 9 bases identical to TRBD1. V dropped 5 bases and J dropped 5; count of bases not matched to a gene: 6. This CDR3 contains 14 residues. CDR1 is MDHEN, CDR2 SYDVKM, per germline.

The V and J genes are TRBV21-1 and TRBJ2-5; the table's D gene call, TRBD1, was not cross checked with the DNA. TRBV21-1 is tagged as a pseudogene. The CDR3 spans 14 residues. The CDR3 sequence: CASSKAHREETQYF. The CDR3 region has the DNA TGTGCCAGCAGCAAAGCGCACAGGGAAGAGACCCAGTACTTC.

The rearrangement uses TRBV6-5 and TRBJ1-1, with D unresolved. V dropped 2 bases and J dropped 5 bases, with 18 bases sitting between them. The CDR3 sequence is 16 residues long. CDR1 MNHEY and CDR2 SVGAGI come from the germline V gene. CDR3 residues: CASSYRVATGATEAFF. DNA of the CDR3: TGTGCCAGCAGTTACAGGGTAGCGACGGGTGCGACTGAAGCTTTCTTT.

V is TRBV6-1 and J is TRBJ1-2, with D possibly being TRBD1 (5 bases). In germline, CDR1 is MNHNS, CDR2 SASEGT. The V and J ends lost 0 bases and 6 bases respectively, with 8 bases between them. The CDR3 has 13 amino acids. This chain's CDR3 is CASSEASGNGYTF. The CDR3 DNA reads as TGTGCCAGCAGTGAAGCGTCAGGGAATGGCTACACCTTC.